This T cell receptor beta chain comes out of a study of cytomegalovirus exposure and HLA in healthy donors. Notes on the study in general: Within an earlier analysis, most TCR beta V segments proved productive either about 90% or about 30% of the time. A list of 150 or so TCR beta chains associated with cytomegalovirus was given.

Healthy individuals who donated bone marrow served as the donors. The CDR3 contains 14 residues. Germline assignment: CDR1 MNHEY and CDR2 SMNVEV (reference sequence). V was pared by 10 bases and J by 3 bases, with 9 bases of the junction left unmatched. About this clone itself: As yet, its antigen is unknown.

It was with 60 Vbeta and 13 Jbeta primers that the PCR ran. Sequencing was performed with immunoSEQ multiplex PCR; in TCRdb, only in-frame clones are kept and a portion is missing. Here the sample spans 150,000 to 200,000 clones, 82% being singletons. Sequences were obtained from PBMCs. This TCR came from a male donor in good health and CMV-seronegative. This chain uses TRBV27 with TRBJ2-7, with 10 nucleotides matching TRBD1. In DNA form, the CDR3 reads TGTGCCACCCAAGGGACAGGGGACTTCTACGAGCAGTACTTC. Translated: CATQGTGDFYEQYF.